The clone carrying this TCR beta chain has only a few counts. This sample is drawn from a study of patients and donors after allogeneic stem cell transplantation. Deletions cut 3 bases from V and 3 bases from J, with 15 bases between. The CDR3 consists of 15 residues. Germline loops: CDR1 MNHEY, CDR2 SVGEGT. TCRdb itself ran the RT-PCR reads through MiXCR, one entry per CDR3 protein. The sample comprises 150,000 to 200,000 distinct CDR3 sequences, over 25% of which are singletons, and 3.2% rests with the top ten. The receptor was isolated from a human donor who was either an allogeneic HSCT recipient or a stem cell or donor lymphocyte infusion donor (not recorded which). It is not recorded whose cells these are; they may come from a transplant donor. Sequenced: blood, either unsorted or a sorted T cell fraction (not recorded which). The V and J genes are TRBV6-2 or TRBV6-3 and TRBJ2-7; D ambiguous. This CDR3 is CASSYIWKGVYEQYF. In nucleotides, the CDR3 is TGTGCCAGCAGTTATATTTGGAAGGGTGTCTACGAGCAGTACTTC.